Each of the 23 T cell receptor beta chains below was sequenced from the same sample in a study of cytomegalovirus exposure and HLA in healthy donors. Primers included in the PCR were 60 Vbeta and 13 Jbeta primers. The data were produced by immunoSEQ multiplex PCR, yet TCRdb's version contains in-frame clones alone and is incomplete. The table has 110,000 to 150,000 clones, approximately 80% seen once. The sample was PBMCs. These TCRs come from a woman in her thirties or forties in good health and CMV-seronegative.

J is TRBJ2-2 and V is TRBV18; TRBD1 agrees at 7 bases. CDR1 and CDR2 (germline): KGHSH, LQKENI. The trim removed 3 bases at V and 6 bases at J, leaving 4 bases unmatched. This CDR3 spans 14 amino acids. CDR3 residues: CASSPSDRAGELFF. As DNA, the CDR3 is TGTGCCAGCTCACCTTCCGACAGGGCCGGGGAGCTGTTTTTT. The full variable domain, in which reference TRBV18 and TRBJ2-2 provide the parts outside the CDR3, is NAGVMQNPRHLVRRRGQEARLRCSPMKGHSHVYWYRQLPEEGLKFMVYLQKENIIDESGMPKERFSAEFPKEGPSILRIQQVVRGDSAAYFCASSPSDRAGELFFGEGSRLTVL.

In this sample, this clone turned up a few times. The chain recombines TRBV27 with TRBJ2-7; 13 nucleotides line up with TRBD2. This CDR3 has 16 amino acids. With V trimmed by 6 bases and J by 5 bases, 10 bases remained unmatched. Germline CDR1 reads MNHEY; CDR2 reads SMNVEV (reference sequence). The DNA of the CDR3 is TGTGCCAGCAGCCCACTCACTAGCGGGAGGGCCAACGAGCAGTACTTC. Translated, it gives CASSPLTSGRANEQYF.

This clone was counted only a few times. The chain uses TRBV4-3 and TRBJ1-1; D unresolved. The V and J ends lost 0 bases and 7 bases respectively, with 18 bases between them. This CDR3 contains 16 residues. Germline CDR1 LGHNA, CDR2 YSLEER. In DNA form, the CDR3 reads TGCGCCAGCAGCCAAGACTGGAGGGTGGTAACCGGTGAAGCTTTCTTT. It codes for CASSQDWRVVTGEAFF.

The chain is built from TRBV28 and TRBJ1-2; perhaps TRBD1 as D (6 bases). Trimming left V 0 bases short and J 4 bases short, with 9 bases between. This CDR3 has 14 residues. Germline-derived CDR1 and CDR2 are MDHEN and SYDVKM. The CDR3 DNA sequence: TGTGCCAGCAGTTTATGGGACAGCCTCTATGGCTACACCTTC. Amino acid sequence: CASSLWDSLYGYTF.

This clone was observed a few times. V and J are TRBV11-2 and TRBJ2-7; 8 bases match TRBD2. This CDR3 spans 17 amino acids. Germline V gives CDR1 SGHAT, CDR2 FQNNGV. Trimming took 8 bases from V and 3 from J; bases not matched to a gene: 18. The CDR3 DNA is TGTGCCAGCTCGGGACTACTAGCGGCATCTCCCAACTACGAGCAGTACTTC. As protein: CASSGLLAASPNYEQYF.

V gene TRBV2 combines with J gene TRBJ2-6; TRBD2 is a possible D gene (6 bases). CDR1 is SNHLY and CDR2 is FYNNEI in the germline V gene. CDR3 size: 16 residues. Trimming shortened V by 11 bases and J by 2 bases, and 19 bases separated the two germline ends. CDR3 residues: CAGSDGGGPGANVLTF. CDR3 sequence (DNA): TGTGCCGGTTCGGACGGAGGAGGGCCTGGGGCCAACGTCCTGACTTTC. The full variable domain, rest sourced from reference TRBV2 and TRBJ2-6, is EPEVTQTPSHQVTQMGQEVILRCVPISNHLYFYWYRQILGQKVEFLVSFYNNEISEKSEIFDDQFSVERPDGSNFTLKIRSTKLEDSAMYFCAGSDGGGPGANVLTFGAGSRLTVL.

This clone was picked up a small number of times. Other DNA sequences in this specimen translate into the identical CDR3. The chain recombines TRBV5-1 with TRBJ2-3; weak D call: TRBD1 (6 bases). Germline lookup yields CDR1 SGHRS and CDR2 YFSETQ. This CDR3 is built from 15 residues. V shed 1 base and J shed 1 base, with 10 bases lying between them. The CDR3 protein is CASSLQGGGTDTQYF. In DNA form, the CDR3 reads TGCGCCAGCAGCTTGCAAGGGGGTGGCACAGATACGCAGTATTTT.

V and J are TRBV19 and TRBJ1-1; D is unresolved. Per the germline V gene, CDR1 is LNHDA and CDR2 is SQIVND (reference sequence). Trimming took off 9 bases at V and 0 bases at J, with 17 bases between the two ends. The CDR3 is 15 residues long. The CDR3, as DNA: TGTGCCAGGGCAGTTGGAGTTCTCATGAACACTGAAGCTTTCTTT. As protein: CARAVGVLMNTEAFF.

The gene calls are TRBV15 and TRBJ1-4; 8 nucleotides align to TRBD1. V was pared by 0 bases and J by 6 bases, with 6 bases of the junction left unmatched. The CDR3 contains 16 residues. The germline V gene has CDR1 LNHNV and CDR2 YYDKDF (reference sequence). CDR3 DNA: TGTGCCACCAGCAGAGATCTTGGACAGGGCTATGAAAAACTGTTTTTT. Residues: CATSRDLGQGYEKLFF.

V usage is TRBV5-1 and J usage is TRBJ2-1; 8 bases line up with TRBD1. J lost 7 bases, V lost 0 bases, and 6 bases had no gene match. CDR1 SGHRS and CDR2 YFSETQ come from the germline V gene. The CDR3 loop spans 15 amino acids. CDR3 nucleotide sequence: TGCGCCAGCAGCTTGGTGGCAGGGGGCCTGAATGAGCAGTTCTTC. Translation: CASSLVAGGLNEQFF.

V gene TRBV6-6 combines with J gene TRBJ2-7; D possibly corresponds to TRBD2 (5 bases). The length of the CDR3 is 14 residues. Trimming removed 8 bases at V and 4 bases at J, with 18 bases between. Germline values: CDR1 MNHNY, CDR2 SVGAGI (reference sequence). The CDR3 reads CASPLRVIVYEQYF. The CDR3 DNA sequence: TGTGCCAGCCCCCTGAGGGTCATTGTTTACGAGCAGTACTTC.

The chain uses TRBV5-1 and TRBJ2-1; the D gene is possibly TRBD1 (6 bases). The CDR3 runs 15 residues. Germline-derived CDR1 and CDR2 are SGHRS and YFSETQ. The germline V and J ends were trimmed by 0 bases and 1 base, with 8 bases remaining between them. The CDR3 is CASSLATGSYNEQFF. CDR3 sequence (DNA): TGCGCCAGCAGCTTGGCTACAGGGTCCTACAATGAGCAGTTCTTC.

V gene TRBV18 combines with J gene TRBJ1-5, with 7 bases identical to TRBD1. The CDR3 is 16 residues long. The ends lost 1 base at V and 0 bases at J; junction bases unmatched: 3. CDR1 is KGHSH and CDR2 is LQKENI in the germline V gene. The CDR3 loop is CASSPQGADSNQPQHF. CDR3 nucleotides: TGTGCCAGCTCACCACAGGGGGCAGATAGCAATCAGCCCCAGCATTTT. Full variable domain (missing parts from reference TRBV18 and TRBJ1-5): NAGVMQNPRHLVRRRGQEARLRCSPMKGHSHVYWYRQLPEEGLKFMVYLQKENIIDESGMPKERFSAEFPKEGPSILRIQQVVRGDSAAYFCASSPQGADSNQPQHFGDGTRLSIL.

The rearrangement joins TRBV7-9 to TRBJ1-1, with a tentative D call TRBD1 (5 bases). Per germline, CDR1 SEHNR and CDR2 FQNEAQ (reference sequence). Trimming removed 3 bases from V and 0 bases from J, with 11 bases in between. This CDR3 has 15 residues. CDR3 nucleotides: TGTGCCAGCAGCTTTCTATCAGGGCTGAACACTGAAGCTTTCTTT. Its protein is CASSFLSGLNTEAFF.

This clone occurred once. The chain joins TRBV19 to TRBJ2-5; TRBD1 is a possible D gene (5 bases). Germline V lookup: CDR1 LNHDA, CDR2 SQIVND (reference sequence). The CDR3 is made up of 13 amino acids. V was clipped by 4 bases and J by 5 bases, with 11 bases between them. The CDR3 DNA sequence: TGTGCCAGTAGTAAGGGCAGGGTGGAGACCCAGTACTTC. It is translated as CASSKGRVETQYF.

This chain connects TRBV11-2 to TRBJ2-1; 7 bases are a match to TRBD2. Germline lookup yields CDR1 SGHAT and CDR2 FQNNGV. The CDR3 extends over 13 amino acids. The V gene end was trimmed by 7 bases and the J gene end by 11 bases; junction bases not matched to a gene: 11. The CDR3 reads CASTTPGTNQQFF. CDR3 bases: TGTGCCAGCACCACCCCCGGGACTAACCAGCAGTTCTTC.

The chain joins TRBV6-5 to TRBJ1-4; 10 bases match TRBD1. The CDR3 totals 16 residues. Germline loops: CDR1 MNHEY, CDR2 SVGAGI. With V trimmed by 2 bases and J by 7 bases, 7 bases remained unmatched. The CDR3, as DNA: TGTGCCAGCAGTTACGATTCCGGGACAGGGGTTGAAAAACTGTTTTTT. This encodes CASSYDSGTGVEKLFF.

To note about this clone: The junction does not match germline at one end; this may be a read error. The CDR3 bases are TGTTCCAGCAGGGAAATTTCAGGGGTGGGGGCCAACGTCCTGACTTTC. Translated: CSSREISGVGANVLTF. The chain is built from TRBV7-9 and TRBJ2-6; tentatively, D is TRBD1 (6 bases). The CDR3 is 16 residues long. CDR1 and CDR2 from the germline V gene are SEHNR and FQNEAQ (reference sequence).

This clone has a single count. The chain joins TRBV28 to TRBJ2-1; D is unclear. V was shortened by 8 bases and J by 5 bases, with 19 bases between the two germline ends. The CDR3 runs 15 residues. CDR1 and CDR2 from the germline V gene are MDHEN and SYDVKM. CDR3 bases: TGTGCCAGCCCCCCTAGACTTGGCGTTCACAATGAGCAGTTCTTC. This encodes CASPPRLGVHNEQFF.

The CDR3 DNA reads TGCGCCAGCATGATGGGACAGGGGGGAACTAGCGGTACTAGCACAGATACGCAGTATTTT. It yields the protein CASMMGQGGTSGTSTDTQYF. The J gene is TRBJ2-3, the V gene TRBV5-1; TRBD1 aligns across 11 bases. The CDR3 totals 20 residues. Per the germline V gene, CDR1 is SGHRS and CDR2 is YFSETQ. With V trimmed by 6 bases and J by 0 bases, 18 bases remained unmatched.

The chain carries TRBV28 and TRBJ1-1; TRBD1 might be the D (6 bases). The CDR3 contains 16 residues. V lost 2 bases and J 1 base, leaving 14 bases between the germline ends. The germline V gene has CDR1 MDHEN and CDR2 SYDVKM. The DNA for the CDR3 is TGTGCCAGCAGTTTACCAAGGGGACATGGGAACACTGAAGCTTTCTTT. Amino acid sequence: CASSLPRGHGNTEAFF.

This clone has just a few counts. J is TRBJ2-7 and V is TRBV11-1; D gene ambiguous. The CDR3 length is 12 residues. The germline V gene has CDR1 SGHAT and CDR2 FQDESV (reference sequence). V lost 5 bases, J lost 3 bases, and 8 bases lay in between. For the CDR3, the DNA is TGTGCCAGCAGCCTCACAGACTACGAGCAGTACTTC. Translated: CASSLTDYEQYF.

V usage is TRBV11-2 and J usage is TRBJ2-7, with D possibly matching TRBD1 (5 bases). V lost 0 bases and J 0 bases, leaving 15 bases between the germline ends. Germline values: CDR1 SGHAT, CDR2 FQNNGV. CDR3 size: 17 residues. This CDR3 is CASSLDGWSGLSYEQYF. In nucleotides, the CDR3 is TGTGCCAGCAGCTTAGATGGCTGGTCAGGGCTCTCCTACGAGCAGTACTTC.